The clone carrying this T cell receptor (beta chain) was counted between two and nine times. Its antigen is as yet unknown. One end of the junction varies from germline; a read error may be responsible. A single heparinised draw of approximately 0.11 L on average was taken per donor. This CDR3 spans 12 amino acids. The germline gives CDR1 GTSNPN, CDR2 SVGIG (reference sequence). The sample originates from a study of beta chain features in type 1 diabetes. Study results and limitations: TCRB repertoires of naive, central memory and Treg cells appeared more similar among patients than among healthy donors. There was a moderate but significant shortening of TCRB CDR3s in all four CD4+ subsets of Type 1 diabetes patients. Whether TCRB rearrangement is influenced by HLA type went unresolved here. VDJ junctions sequenced from type 1 diabetes patients showed fewer insertions and more deletions.

All of the isolated RNA was reverse transcribed, so expressed TCRB transcripts were sequenced. TCRdb's copy holds only in-frame clones and misses some; the assay was immunoSEQ multiplex PCR. Of some 640,000 clones in the sample, more than 12% were seen once. The origin of this receptor is a man aged 18 to 29 with type 1 diabetes. The specimen sequenced was naive CD4+ T cells from blood. This sequence joins TRBV30 and TRBJ2-7; the D gene is possibly TRBD2 (5 bases). CDR3 DNA sequence: TGTGCCGGGAGAGGGTACCCCTACGAGCAGTACTTC. This sequence encodes CAGRGYPYEQYF.